This passage covers 18 T cell receptor beta chains from one sample sequenced in a study of T-cell reconstitution after alpha-beta-depleted transplantation in children. The authors prepared the TCRbeta library with unique molecular identifiers. One entry per CDR3 protein, called by TCRdb with MiXCR from the PCR reads. Of about 400,000 distinct CDR3 sequences listed, about a fifth are singletons. The sample here was PBMCs from the stem cell graft donor, taken from the stem cell graft. These receptors all come from a human donor who donated a stem cell graft to a child with acute myeloid leukemia.

This clonotype appeared many times. The rearrangement links TRBV29-1 to TRBJ2-5; 7 bases map to TRBD1. V trimming: 2 bases; J trimming: 6 bases; junction bases outside the gene matches: 9. The CDR3 extends over 14 amino acids. Looked up from germline, CDR1 is SQVTM and CDR2 is ANQGSEA. This CDR3 reads CSVEHRGGQKTQYF. CDR3 nucleotide sequence: TGCAGCGTTGAACATAGAGGGGGCCAGAAGACCCAGTACTTC.

At least ten counts were recorded for this clonotype. The chain joins TRBV29-1 to TRBJ2-3, with D unresolved. Trimming cost V 7 bases and J 0 bases, with 14 bases left between them. This CDR3 spans 14 amino acids. CDR1 and CDR2 from the germline V gene are SQVTM and ANQGSEA. CDR3 protein: CSAPIPPSTDTQYF. For the CDR3, the DNA is TGCAGCGCCCCCATTCCCCCTAGCACAGATACGCAGTATTTT.

This clonotype was found many times. The chain couples TRBV20-1 to TRBJ1-1, with D uncertain. V gave up 0 bases and J gave up 1 base, with 6 bases separating them. The CDR3 totals 13 residues. Germline CDR1 reads DFQATT; CDR2 reads SNEGSKA (reference sequence). The CDR3 DNA reads TGCAGTGCTAGAGATGGACGGAACACTGAAGCTTTCTTT. Translated, it gives CSARDGRNTEAFF.

The chain combines TRBV20-1 with TRBJ2-2, with 7 bases lining up with TRBD2. J was trimmed by 4 bases and V by 5 bases; bases with no gene match: 7. In germline, CDR1 is DFQATT, CDR2 SNEGSKA (reference sequence). The CDR3 is made up of 14 amino acids. Here the CDR3 reads CSAPLARRTGELFF. DNA of the CDR3: TGCAGTGCTCCACTAGCGCGACGCACCGGGGAGCTGTTTTTT.

V usage is TRBV20-1 and J usage is TRBJ2-2, with a possible D match to TRBD1 (6 bases). Germline V gene sequence: CDR1 DFQATT, CDR2 SNEGSKA (reference sequence). This CDR3 has 14 amino acids. Trimming cost V 5 bases and J 0 bases, with 10 bases left between them. The CDR3 loop is CSAPKGANTGELFF. The DNA for the CDR3 is TGCAGTGCTCCCAAGGGGGCGAACACCGGGGAGCTGTTTTTT.

This chain connects TRBV3-1 to TRBJ2-1, with 8 bases identical to TRBD2. The J segment lost 7 bases and the V segment lost 1 base, leaving 15 bases of the junction unmatched. Germline V gene sequence: CDR1 LGHDT, CDR2 YNNKEL (reference sequence). This CDR3 spans 18 amino acids. DNA for the CDR3: TGTGCCAGCAGCCAAGGATCGATGGTTGTAGCGGGGCTAAATGAGCAGTTCTTC. Translated, it gives CASSQGSMVVAGLNEQFF.

This sequence joins TRBV6-4 and TRBJ2-1; 13 bases are a match to TRBD2. With V trimmed by 5 bases and J by 10 bases, 8 bases remained unmatched. This CDR3 comprises 15 residues. Germline CDR1 reads MRHNA; CDR2 reads SNTAGT. The CDR3 here is CASSLGTSGVGEQFF. In DNA, the CDR3 is TGTGCCAGCAGTCTGGGGACTAGCGGGGTTGGGGAGCAGTTCTTC.

This clonotype was picked up one time. The chain couples TRBV11-3 to TRBJ2-2; TRBD1 agrees at 8 bases. The trim removed 3 bases at V and 1 base at J, leaving 4 bases unmatched. Germline lookup yields CDR1 SGHNT and CDR2 YENEEA. The CDR3 is 16 residues long. For the CDR3, the DNA is TGTGCCAGCAGCTTCGAAGGGACAGGGAACACCGGGGAGCTGTTTTTT. This sequence encodes CASSFEGTGNTGELFF.

The chain uses TRBV5-1 and TRBJ2-1; weak D call: TRBD2 (6 bases). Germline-derived CDR1 and CDR2 are SGHRS and YFSETQ. This CDR3 contains 15 residues. Trimming removed 4 bases at V and 0 bases at J, with 11 bases between. CDR3 bases: TGCGCCAGCAGCGTGACTAGTAGCTCCTACAATGAGCAGTTCTTC. Protein product: CASSVTSSSYNEQFF.

This clonotype was picked up many times. This chain joins TRBV7-9 and TRBJ2-3, with no clear D. Germline V gene sequence: CDR1 SEHNR, CDR2 FQNEAQ (reference sequence). This CDR3 region has 13 residues. V was trimmed by 5 bases and J by 0 bases, leaving 6 bases between them. The CDR3 coding sequence is TGTGCCAGCAGCCCGGCTAGCACAGATACGCAGTATTTT. Encoded protein: CASSPASTDTQYF.

In its sample, this clonotype was seen a few times. V and J are TRBV4-1 and TRBJ2-5; D is possibly TRBD1 or TRBD2 (5 bases each). Looked up from germline, CDR1 is MGHRA and CDR2 is YSYEKL. Trimming shortened V by 0 bases and J by 10 bases, and 18 bases separated the two germline ends. CDR3 size: 15 residues. The CDR3, as DNA: TGCGCCAGCAGCCAAGAAGGGACCCTCCGGGGTATCCAGTACTTC. Amino acid sequence: CASSQEGTLRGIQYF.

Many counts were recorded for this clonotype. The V gene is TRBV20-1, the J gene TRBJ1-1, with unresolved D. Per germline, CDR1 DFQATT and CDR2 SNEGSKA (reference sequence). The CDR3 contains 10 residues. The V gene lost 5 bases and the J gene lost 10 bases, with 11 bases spanning the gap. CDR3 coding DNA: TGCAGTGCTTTACAAGAGGGAGCTTTCTTT. Translation: CSALQEGAFF.

The rearrangement links TRBV5-1 to TRBJ2-3, with TRBD2 matching over 16 bases. The CDR3 runs to 21 residues. Looked up from germline, CDR1 is SGHRS and CDR2 is YFSETQ. Trimming took 2 bases from V and 4 from J; bases not matched to a gene: 16. CDR3 region: CASSFYYTGLAGGPRADTQYF. DNA for the CDR3: TGCGCCAGCAGCTTCTATTACACGGGACTAGCGGGAGGGCCGAGGGCAGATACGCAGTATTTT.

This clonotype qualifies as medium-sized. The rearrangement links TRBV20-1 to TRBJ1-2; D remains ambiguous. The length of the CDR3 is 11 residues. The germline V gene encodes CDR1 DFQATT and CDR2 SNEGSKA (reference sequence). Trimming shortened V by 3 bases and J by 4 bases, and 6 bases separated the two germline ends. For the CDR3, the DNA is TGCAGTGCTAGTGTCAGCTATGGCTACACCTTC. Its translation: CSASVSYGYTF.

The genes are TRBV12-5 and TRBJ2-7; D remains unclear. CDR3 length: 12 amino acids. Germline V gene sequence: CDR1 LGHNT, CDR2 FRNRAP. V was trimmed by 4 bases and J by 6 bases, leaving 10 bases between them. CDR3 loop: CASGWAYPEQYF. The CDR3 DNA follows: TGTGCTAGTGGTTGGGCTTACCCCGAGCAGTACTTC.

V usage is TRBV20-1 and J usage is TRBJ2-7, with 8 bases matching TRBD2. The CDR3 is made up of 14 amino acids. The germline V gene has CDR1 DFQATT and CDR2 SNEGSKA (reference sequence). The V and J ends lost 3 bases and 0 bases, in that order; junction bases with no gene match: 4. The CDR3 loop reads CSASGRGYSYEQYF. In DNA form, the CDR3 reads TGCAGTGCTAGCGGGAGGGGCTACTCCTACGAGCAGTACTTC.

This clonotype has a handful of counts. The chain uses TRBV29-1 and TRBJ2-7; 10 nucleotides agree with TRBD1. Trimming at V came to 6 bases and at J to 1 base, leaving 3 bases not matched to a gene. Germline loops: CDR1 SQVTM, CDR2 ANQGSEA. The CDR3 covers 13 residues. The CDR3 loop reads CSVRDRGSYEQYF. In DNA form, the CDR3 reads TGCAGCGTGAGGGACAGGGGATCCTACGAGCAGTACTTC.

This rearrangement joins TRBV7-8 to TRBJ2-5; tentatively, D is TRBD2 (5 bases). Germline loops: CDR1 SGHVS, CDR2 FQNEAQ. With 3 bases removed from V and 0 bases from J, the gap between germline ends came to 8 bases. This CDR3 is built from 14 residues. The CDR3 DNA follows: TGTGCCAGCAGCTTTAGGGAGTACCAAGAGACCCAGTACTTC. Translating gives CASSFREYQETQYF.